A selection of T cell receptor beta chains follows, all from one sample in a study of T cell responses to AZD1222 COVID-19 vaccine. Assay used: immunoSEQ multiplex PCR; TCRdb lists only in-frame clones, some missing. The sample lists 150,000 or so clones, around 91% occurring once. The starting material was peripheral blood, obtained on day 0 of AZD1222 vaccination. Receptors were obtained from an adult in good health. CDR3s include the opening cysteine and the closing phenylalanine or tryptophan. D genes are given only for firm matches. A row's size may be missing; if present it is once, few, many or a size class.

CDR3aa	CDR3nt	v_gene	d_gene	j_gene	abundance
CASSLDGTVGGELFF	TGTGCCAGCAGCTTAGATGGGACAGTTGGCGGGGAGCTGTTTTTT	TRBV7-6	TRBD1	TRBJ2-2	-
CASSLQGTTEAFF	TGTGCCAGCAGCCTACAGGGGACCACTGAAGCTTTCTTT	TRBV6-5	TRBD1	TRBJ1-1	large
CAWSYVRGNEQYF	TGTGCCTGGAGTTACGTCAGGGGGAACGAGCAGTACTTC	TRBV30	TRBD1	TRBJ2-7	-
CASSPQGGYGYTF	TGTGCCAGCAGTCCTCAGGGGGGCTATGGCTACACCTTC	TRBV2	TRBD1	TRBJ1-2	-
CAIESGGLAGGYEQYF	TGTGCCATCGAGAGTGGTGGACTAGCGGGAGGCTACGAGCAGTACTTC	TRBV7-9	TRBD2	TRBJ2-7	-
CASSLTANYGYTF	TGTGCCAGCAGCCTGACAGCCAACTATGGCTACACCTTC	TRBV5-4	-	TRBJ1-2	-
CASSSSFQGLGGYTF	TGTGCCAGCAGTAGTTCTTTCCAGGGGTTGGGTGGCTACACCTTC	TRBV6-5	-	TRBJ1-2	few
CASRATGGTEAFF	TGTGCCAGCAGAGCAACAGGGGGCACTGAAGCTTTCTTT	TRBV25-1	TRBD1	TRBJ1-1	-
CASSDGGARYGYTF	TGTGCCAGCAGTGACGGCGGGGCGCGGTATGGCTACACCTTC	TRBV6-1	-	TRBJ1-2	-
CASSLGAYNEQFF	TGCGCCAGCAGCTTGGGAGCCTACAATGAGCAGTTCTTC	TRBV5-1	-	TRBJ2-1	-
CASSSGVPYEQYF	TGTGCCAGCAGTTCGGGAGTGCCCTACGAGCAGTACTTC	TRBV27	-	TRBJ2-7	-
CASSEEPHPTGEKYNEQFF	TGCGCCAGCAGTGAGGAACCTCACCCGACAGGGGAGAAGTACAATGAGCAGTTCTTC	TRBV10-1	TRBD1	TRBJ2-1	-
CASSLKQGKETQYF	TGCGCCAGCAGCTTGAAACAGGGTAAAGAGACCCAGTACTTC	TRBV5-1	-	TRBJ2-5	-
CASSFGGVTEAFF	TGTGCCAGCAGTTTCGGCGGAGTCACTGAAGCTTTCTTT	TRBV27	-	TRBJ1-1	-
CASWGRGPAGELFF	TGTGCCAGCTGGGGCAGGGGGCCGGCCGGGGAGCTGTTTTTT	TRBV7-9	TRBD1	TRBJ2-2	-
CASSFRTLRNSRYGYTF	TGTGCCAGCAGCTTTAGGACCCTCCGGAACAGTCGCTATGGCTACACCTTC	TRBV7-2	-	TRBJ1-2	-
CASSPRAGSSWVTQYF	TGTGCCAGCAGCCCGCGGGCAGGGTCCAGTTGGGTTACGCAGTATTTT	TRBV7-3	-	TRBJ2-3	-
CASSLTASVEQFF	TGTGCCAGCAGTCTGACGGCATCGGTTGAGCAGTTCTTC	TRBV12-3/TRBV12-4	-	TRBJ2-1	-
CASSHTTENTEAFF	TGTGCCAGCAGCCATACGACAGAGAACACTGAAGCTTTCTTT	TRBV7-9	-	TRBJ1-1	once
CSVVTGWNTEAFF	TGCAGCGTTGTGACAGGGTGGAACACTGAAGCTTTCTTT	TRBV29-1	TRBD1	TRBJ1-1	-
CASTPSGTTYEQYF	TGTGCCAGCACCCCTAGCGGGACAACCTACGAGCAGTACTTC	TRBV7-9	TRBD2	TRBJ2-7	-
CASSSGTGHYEQYF	TGTGCCAGCAGCTCTGGGACAGGGCACTACGAGCAGTACTTC	TRBV14	TRBD1	TRBJ2-7	-
CATRGQGLGGGTEAFF	TGTGCCACCAGAGGACAGGGTCTTGGGGGAGGCACTGAAGCTTTCTTT	TRBV24-1	TRBD1	TRBJ1-1	-
CAWSPGQGPNSPLHF	TGTGCCTGGAGTCCGGGACAGGGGCCTAATTCACCCCTCCACTTT	TRBV30	TRBD1	TRBJ1-6	-
CASSYGLAYEQYF	TGTGCCAGCAGTTACGGACTAGCCTACGAGCAGTACTTC	TRBV27	TRBD2	TRBJ2-7	-
CASSSPPGETQYF	TGTGCCAGCAGCTCCCCTCCGGGGGAGACCCAGTACTTC	TRBV7-2	-	TRBJ2-5	-
CASPRNTGELFF	TGTGCCAGCCCCCGCAACACCGGGGAGCTGTTTTTT	TRBV7-2	-	TRBJ2-2	-
CASTYGGEKDGYTF	TGTGCCAGCACCTATGGGGGGGAGAAGGATGGCTACACCTTC	TRBV2	-	TRBJ1-2	-
CASSQQGLTDTQYF	TGTGCCAGCAGCCAGCAGGGGCTCACAGATACGCAGTATTTT	TRBV7-9	-	TRBJ2-3	-
CASSPRGAVGYTF	TGTGCCAGCAGTCCCCGGGGGGCAGTCGGCTACACCTTC	TRBV28	-	TRBJ1-2	few
CASSFLPNNSPLHF	TGTGCCAGCAGTTTCCTCCCAAACAATTCACCCCTCCACTTT	TRBV28	-	TRBJ1-6	-
CASTNGRTAWQPQHF	TGTGCCAGTACCAATGGACGGACAGCATGGCAGCCCCAGCATTTT	TRBV19	-	TRBJ1-5	-
CASSFSPGGGRTNSPLHF	TGTGCCAGCAGCTTCTCACCGGGGGGGGGACGGACTAATTCACCCCTCCACTTT	TRBV11-2	-	TRBJ1-6	-
CASSLKEMGYGYTF	TGTGCCAGCAGTTTAAAGGAAATGGGCTATGGCTACACCTTC	TRBV27	-	TRBJ1-2	-
CASSPTPGQLSRYEQYF	TGTGCCAGCAGCCCTACCCCCGGGCAGCTATCCCGCTACGAGCAGTACTTC	TRBV7-9	-	TRBJ2-7	-
CASRPSGIRTDTQYF	TGTGCCAGTAGGCCATCGGGGATACGCACAGATACGCAGTATTTT	TRBV19	-	TRBJ2-3	-
CASSLGTLEKLFF	TGTGCCAGCAGCTTAGGGACATTAGAAAAACTGTTTTTT	TRBV5-8	-	TRBJ1-4	-
CASSQENVWLNYGYTF	TGCGCCAGCAGCCAAGAGAACGTGTGGCTTAACTATGGCTACACCTTC	TRBV4-1	-	TRBJ1-2	-
CASSPGPNEKLFF	TGTGCCAGCTCACCTGGACCTAATGAAAAACTGTTTTTT	TRBV18	-	TRBJ1-4	-
CASSSQGTAYNEQFF	TGCGCCAGCAGCTCCCAAGGGACAGCCTACAATGAGCAGTTCTTC	TRBV5-1	TRBD1	TRBJ2-1	-
CASSIQGRGREKLFF	TGTGCCAGTAGTATTCAGGGGCGCGGTCGGGAAAAACTGTTTTTT	TRBV19	-	TRBJ1-4	-
CASSIDRALTEAFF	TGTGCCAGTAGTATCGACAGGGCACTCACTGAAGCTTTCTTT	TRBV19	TRBD1	TRBJ1-1	-
CASRLARECRRETQYF	TGTGCAAGTCGCTTAGCGCGAGAATGCCGGAGAGAGACCCAGTACTTC	TRBV12-2	-	TRBJ2-5	once
CASSLRQGYNSPLHF	TGTGCCAGCAGTTTACGACAGGGCTATAATTCACCCCTCCACTTT	TRBV27	TRBD1	TRBJ1-6	-
CASSPGPGGSSYNEQFF	TGTGCCAGCAGTCCCGGCCCGGGGGGGAGCTCCTACAATGAGCAGTTCTTC	TRBV27	TRBD2	TRBJ2-1	-
CASSEARTVNIQYF	TGTGCCAGCAGTGAAGCGCGGACAGTCAACATTCAGTACTTC	TRBV6-1	-	TRBJ2-4	-
CASSPSGSRRGEQFF	TGTGCCAGTAGTCCCTCAGGATCGAGAAGGGGTGAGCAGTTCTTC	TRBV19	-	TRBJ2-1	-
CASGLVDRGRTEAFF	TGTGCTAGTGGTTTGGTAGACAGGGGACGGACTGAAGCTTTCTTT	TRBV12-5	TRBD1	TRBJ1-1	-
CASSWDAQDSGSNTDTQYF	TGCGCCAGCAGCTGGGACGCCCAGGATAGCGGGAGTAACACAGATACGCAGTATTTT	TRBV5-1	TRBD2	TRBJ2-3	-
CASGGPRAGGPVEQFF	TGTGCCAGCGGGGGCCCACGGGCGGGAGGGCCTGTTGAGCAGTTCTTC	TRBV2	TRBD2	TRBJ2-1	-
CASSPPGRLNTEAFF	TGTGCCAGCAGTCCCCCCGGCAGGTTAAACACTGAAGCTTTCTTT	TRBV6-1	-	TRBJ1-1	-
CASSGSLDRVNTEAFF	TGTGCCAGCAGCGGGTCCCTGGACAGGGTGAACACTGAAGCTTTCTTT	TRBV9	TRBD1	TRBJ1-1	-
CASTGTVYEQYF	TGTGCCAGCACAGGGACAGTCTACGAGCAGTACTTC	TRBV28	TRBD1	TRBJ2-7	-
CASSPVGNNEQFF	TGTGCCAGCAGCCCTGTTGGGAACAATGAGCAGTTCTTC	TRBV7-3	-	TRBJ2-1	-
CASSVRVQPQHF	TGTGCCAGCAGTGTCAGGGTTCAGCCCCAGCATTTT	TRBV28	-	TRBJ1-5	-
CASSLQGSGETQYF	TGTGCCAGCAGCCTACAGGGGTCGGGAGAGACCCAGTACTTC	TRBV7-2	TRBD1	TRBJ2-5	-
CSASLGLGYGYTF	TGCAGTGCTAGTTTGGGTCTCGGCTATGGCTACACCTTC	TRBV20-1	-	TRBJ1-2	-